This TCR beta chain comes out of a study of OX40 agonist ivuxolimab in advanced cancers. Study information: Patients were infused with ivuxolimab every 2 weeks at 0.01 to 10 mg/kg. Study-wide results and limits: Dosing at 0.1 to 3.0 mg/kg was accompanied by clonal expansion of CD4+ and CD8+ blood T cells by week 6.

CDR1 and CDR2 (germline): SGHAT, FQNNGV. The CDR3 has 17 amino acids. Trimming took off 5 bases at V and 4 bases at J, with 21 bases between the two ends. Concerning this clone itself: Its antigen is not known.

Here immunoSEQ multiplex PCR was the method, and the copy in TCRdb shows in-frame clones only, minus some. Of about 17,000 clones in the sample, over 80% were seen once. V and J are TRBV11-2 and TRBJ2-1; D tentatively reads TRBD1 or TRBD2 (5 bases each). The TCR comes from an adult with an advanced solid tumor such as melanoma, head and neck, liver or kidney cancer. The sequenced sample was CD4+ or CD8+ T cells sorted from blood, obtained in a trial of the OX40 agonist ivuxolimab. Written as DNA, the CDR3 is TGTGCCAGCAGCCTAGGGGCGGAAACCGGGGCATACAATGAGCAGTTCTTC. Translation gives CASSLGAETGAYNEQFF. Full variable domain (rest looked up from reference TRBV11-2 and TRBJ2-1): EAGVAQSPRYKIIEKRQSVAFWCNPISGHATLYWYQQILGQGPKLLIQFQNNGVVDDSQLPKDRFSAERLKGVDSTLKIQPAKLEDSAVYLCASSLGAETGAYNEQFFGPGTRLTVL.